This T cell receptor beta chain came from a study of cytomegalovirus exposure and HLA in healthy donors. Study-wide context: There were 300 to 400 genotyped donors. Of these, 75% to 85% fell in the genetic ancestry cluster associated with self-reported Caucasian donors.

Researchers ran the PCR with 60 Vbeta and 13 Jbeta primers. Here immunoSEQ multiplex PCR was the method, and the copy in TCRdb shows in-frame clones only, minus some. The repertoire has about 160,000 clones, roughly four fifths of them found once; the top ten carry roughly 3%. Notes on this clone: As yet, its antigen is unknown.

CDR1 and CDR2 from the germline V gene are MNHEY and SVGAGI. The CDR3 covers 15 residues. V was trimmed by 6 bases and J by 2 bases, leaving 14 bases between them. Findings of the study overall: HLA restriction was apparent for most CMV-associated TCR beta chains in a later analysis. In a later analysis, a missense DCLRE1C variant was linked to TCR beta V- and J-gene trimming. DRB1 had the most TCR associations and HLA-C the fewest, a later analysis found, with rates varying by HLA locus.

This clonotype was sampled from a woman in her forties or fifties in good health and CMV-seropositive. The rearrangement links TRBV6-5 to TRBJ1-5; no reliable D call. What was sequenced was PBMCs. The CDR3 loop reads CASSRGRLGNQPQHF. The CDR3 DNA reads as TGTGCCAGCAGCCGCGGGCGGTTGGGCAATCAGCCCCAGCATTTT.